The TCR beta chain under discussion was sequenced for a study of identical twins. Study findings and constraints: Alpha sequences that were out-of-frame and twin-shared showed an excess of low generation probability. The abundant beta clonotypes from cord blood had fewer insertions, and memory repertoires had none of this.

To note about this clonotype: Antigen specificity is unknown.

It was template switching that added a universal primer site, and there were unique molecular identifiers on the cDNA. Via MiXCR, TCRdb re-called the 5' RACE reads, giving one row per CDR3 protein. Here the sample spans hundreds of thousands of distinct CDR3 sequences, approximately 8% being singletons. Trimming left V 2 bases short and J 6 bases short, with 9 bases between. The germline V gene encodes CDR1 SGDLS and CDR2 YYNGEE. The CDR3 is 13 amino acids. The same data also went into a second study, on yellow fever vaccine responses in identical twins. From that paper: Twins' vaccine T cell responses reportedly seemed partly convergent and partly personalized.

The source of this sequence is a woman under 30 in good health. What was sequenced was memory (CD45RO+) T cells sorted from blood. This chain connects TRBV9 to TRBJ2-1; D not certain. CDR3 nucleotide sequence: TGTGCCAGCAGCGTCGGGCCCACCAATGAGCAGTTCTTC. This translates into CASSVGPTNEQFF.